Sequencing of this T cell receptor (beta chain) was carried out in a study of CD8 T cells in ankylosing spondylitis. The CDR3 length is 13 residues. From germline, CDR1 is SGHRS and CDR2 YFSETQ. The V gene lost 7 bases and the J gene lost 1 base, with 10 bases spanning the gap. TCRdb re-derived calls from the 5' RACE reads in MiXCR, one entry per CDR3 protein. The table lists over 110,000 distinct CDR3 sequences, 6.5% to 8.5% of them singletons. This clonotype was recorded a few times. The sequence derives from a male donor with ankylosing spondylitis. Sequenced input: synovial fluid, either unsorted or a sorted T cell fraction (not recorded which). The V gene is TRBV5-1, the J gene TRBJ2-3, with D tentatively TRBD2 (6 bases). The CDR3 here is CASLAAGTDTQYF. CDR3 bases: TGCGCCAGCTTAGCGGCGGGCACAGATACGCAGTATTTT.